This T cell receptor beta chain was captured by sequencing in a study of cytomegalovirus exposure and HLA in healthy donors. In the study overall: The 95 to 150 validation repertoires, a later analysis reported, used the same platform as the 666 first-cohort repertoires. Study-wide points: The listing of about 150 TCR beta chains classed them as cytomegalovirus-associated. The tendency of first-cohort TCR clusters to co-occur in the 90 to 150 validation repertoires was the finding of a later analysis.

For this clone: What it binds is unknown.

Profiling relied on immunoSEQ multiplex PCR, and the TCRdb table lists in-frame clones only, not all of them. The repertoire holds more than 250,000 clones, with about nine tenths as singletons. Between the trimmed V and J ends, which lost 8 bases and 1 base, there was a span of 9 bases. Germline V gives CDR1 SNHLY, CDR2 FYNNEI. The length of the CDR3 is 12 residues. This chain links TRBV2 with TRBJ2-7; no definite D call. Sequenced sample: PBMCs. This TCR was recovered from a woman in her late teens or twenties in good health and CMV-seronegative. The CDR3 protein is CASQVDSYEQYF. In nucleotides, the CDR3 is TGTGCCAGCCAGGTGGATTCCTACGAGCAGTACTTC.